The entry below describes one T cell receptor beta chain. The CDR3 has 15 residues. Germline V lookup: CDR1 SGHDN, CDR2 FVKESK. Trimming removed 3 bases from V and 3 bases from J; junction bases left unmatched: 3. The sample belongs to a study of blood T cell repertoires in COVID-19. The repertoire was sequenced with immunoSEQ multiplex PCR; TCRdb's copy has only in-frame clones and lacks some. The data contain 110,000 to 150,000 clones, around 73% of them singletons. This clonotype was obtained from a woman in her forties or fifties who had recovered from COVID-19. Sequencing was performed on PBMCs or T cells enriched from blood (not recorded which). The chain links TRBV14 to TRBJ2-3, with TRBD1 identical over 10 bases. CDR3 bases: TGTGCCAGCAGCCACCGGACAGGGGGAACAGATACGCAGTATTTT. Protein product: CASSHRTGGTDTQYF. Looking up the rest from reference TRBV14 and TRBJ2-3 gives the full variable domain: EAGVTQFPSHSVIEKGQTVTLRCDPISGHDNLYWYRRVMGKEIKFLLHFVKESKQDESGMPNNRFLAERTGGTYSTLKVQPAELEDSGVYFCASSHRTGGTDTQYFGPGTRLTVL.